This T cell receptor beta chain stems from a study of cytomegalovirus exposure and HLA in healthy donors (dated by TCRdb to 2016 to 2017). Describing the broader study: An earlier analysis of several hundred of the donors reported more than 250 Gb of sequence data and roughly 110 million unique TCR beta sequences from 150 million to 200 million T cells. The study profiled the T cell repertoires of under 700 subjects by immunosequencing and related them to cytomegalovirus serostatus. A later genetic analysis used genome-wide SNP genotypes for about 60% of the roughly 700 donors, treating that subset as a discovery cohort. Alongside the repertoire data, information on donor age, sex, ethnicity and CMV serostatus was compiled. All discovery cohort repertoires had been generated on a single sequencing platform. On average, approximately 250,000 unique TCR beta nucleotide sequences were sequenced per donor among 398 genotyped donors of the cohort, with 15% to 20% of those sequences being non-productive. An early release that covered some 640 HLA-typed donors contained about 290 gigabases of sequencing data and some 87 million unique TCR sequences. To decide whether each TCR beta V gene segment behaved as functional or pseudogenic, an earlier analysis of approximately 620 of the donors relied on high-throughput TCR beta sequencing. To predict cytomegalovirus infection status, the study brought together high-throughput TCR immunosequencing, statistical association of individual TCRs with disease status, and machine learning. Besides the first cohort of under 700 subjects, a separate validation cohort made up of over 100 different subjects was used. The study was designed to test whether signatures of past pathogen exposure could be identified by cataloging public T cell receptors. In a later analysis, previously published TCR beta repertoires from 600 to 850 donors were re-analyzed and high-resolution HLA genotyping was added so that TCR occurrence patterns could be studied. HLA typing covered class I and class II loci at four-digit resolution. Of the roughly 410 genotyped donors, more than 75% were placed in the genetic ancestry cluster associated with self-reported Caucasian donors. Rather than using new phenotypic data, the later analysis identified candidate immune exposures from TCR beta sequences and from how often those sequences occurred across donors. Typing coverage differed by locus: A, B, C, DRB1 and DQB1 were typed in roughly 620-630 donors, DQA1 in 500 to 550, DPA1 in some 570, and DPB1 in about 450. Roughly 5 DR-DQ haplotypes were handled as single units for association and clustering, since linkage in the cohort was strong. Overall study outcomes, separate from this receptor: The classifier was reported to diagnose cytomegalovirus status with high specificity and sensitivity in both the original cohort and the validation cohort. Across donors, most TCR sequences were observed very rarely, whereas some public TCRs were present in many individuals. In the study, approximately 160 TCR beta chains were listed as associated with cytomegalovirus. A further reported finding was that TCR beta sequences accurately predicted the HLA-A and HLA-B alleles for most subjects in the first cohort. When HLA alleles, especially DR and DQ, strongly co-occurred, TCR associations were difficult to assign to individual alleles. Some IMGT-functional V segments, including TRBV6-2 and TRBV6-3, could not be told apart with the 87-base-pair reads, so those segments were excluded. The sequencing pipeline was judged likely to have produced a cluster of highly shared sequence variants as a technical artifact. In an earlier analysis of approximately 590 of the donors, most TCR beta V segments were observed in productive rearrangements about 90% or about 30% of the time, broadly matching IMGT annotations. V-gene and J-gene trimming of TCR beta chains was associated with a missense DCLRE1C variant in a later genetic analysis, and the association was replicated in an independent cohort. Most CMV-associated TCR beta chains appeared to be HLA-restricted in a later analysis, and the HLA associations seemed to be driven largely by CMV exposure. Linkage disequilibrium might explain the correlated functional status among segregating V segments, but an unknown experimental factor could not be excluded. In a later analysis, several top co-occurrence clusters were reported to appear linked to parvovirus B19, influenza, CMV and Epstein-Barr virus. Presence/absence analyses assumed roughly uniform sequencing depth across donors, an assumption that may not hold. CMV serostatus was the only immune exposure information available for the cohort. A later analysis associated approximately 17,000 TCR beta sequences with specific HLA alleles at a false discovery rate of 0.05. According to a later genetic analysis, donors in an Asian-associated ancestry cluster had fewer N-insertions in productive TCRs than the approximately 710-donor mean. HLA typing was unavailable for some donors at each locus, so association tests used only the typed subset. In a later analysis, HLA-associated TCR beta chains were found to be more clonally expanded and to have lower generation probabilities than equally common non-associated chains. Because counts were too low, more than 15 rarely observed V segments, including chromosome 9 orphons, were left out of the earlier analysis of 587 of the donors. The authors suggested that the approach could potentially be generalized to other disease states and immunological phenotypes. In vitro tests confirmed that three of the cytomegalovirus-associated TCR beta chains recognize cytomegalovirus antigens. In a later analysis, TCR association rates were found to vary across HLA loci, with the most associated TCRs seen for DRB1 alleles and the fewest for HLA-C alleles. This cohort had only TCR beta chains sequenced, and the lack of alpha or paired-chain data limited which features could be detected.

Regarding this clone: Its antigen target is currently unknown. Within one base of it there is no much larger clone, and no base qualities were kept.

The cohort was made up of hundreds of healthy bone marrow donors. Cohort members were all nominally healthy when sampled, although unrecorded immune exposures were likely present. The donor was CMV seronegative and belonged to the group of approximately 320 seronegative cohort members. Every donor gave a peripheral blood sample, and the peripheral blood mononuclear cells from that sample were used for TCR beta sequencing. The Qiagen DNeasy Blood Extraction Kit was used to extract genomic DNA from the blood cell samples. Receptors were amplified or captured by the immunoSEQ multiplex PCR assay. The multiplex PCR relied on a mix of 60 forward primers for TCR Vbeta segments and 13 reverse primers for TCR Jbeta segments. The CDR3 region of rearranged TCR beta genes was amplified from genomic DNA with a multiplex PCR assay. The amplified TCR beta libraries were sequenced on the Illumina HiSeq System as 87-base-pair reads. On the authors' methods: A later analysis tallied about 77 million unique TCR beta chains across the 666 repertoires, and about 10 million of those chains were shared by two or more donors. Raw reads were error-corrected and collapsed into unique sequences by a nearest-neighbor algorithm in which closely related sequences were merged to remove PCR and sequencing errors. Alignment of CDR3 sequences to IMGT reference sequences was used to assign V, D and J gene segments. For a sequence to be retained, at least a six-nucleotide match to both a V gene segment and a J gene segment was required. Rearrangements were called productive when the CDR3 lacked stop codons and stayed in frame with V and J; all others were non-productive. Following IMGT convention, CDR3 was defined as the stretch from the second conserved V-encoded cysteine up to the conserved J-encoded phenylalanine. The earlier analysis of around 640 of the donors excluded sequences that lacked an unambiguous match to a single V gene segment. In an earlier analysis of about 590 of the donors, a V segment was called functional when productive rearrangements were above 56.7%, and segregating when the standard deviation between donors exceeded 5%. To diagnose cytomegalovirus status from the catalog of TCR beta chain sequences, a statistical classification framework was built. A later analysis assigned V and J genes by comparing TCR nucleotide sequences with IMGT/GENE-DB human TR gene sequences. Using the TCRdist pipeline, a later analysis assigned CDR3 sequences along with most-parsimonious VDJ recombination scenarios. A later analysis defined each TCR beta chain by its CDR3 amino acid sequence plus V-gene family, and excluded reads lacking a unique V-gene family. As a way to deal with suspected cross-contamination and a sequencing artifact, a later analysis dropped roughly 620 nucleotide sequences that were highly shared and had low generation probability. A later analysis calculated a clonal expansion index for each public chain from normalized within-repertoire ranks of inferred template counts. Generation probabilities in a later analysis came from a VDJ recombination model fitted to out-of-frame rearrangements, and those results were checked against IGoR. In a later analysis, TCR-TCR, TCR-HLA and TCR-CMV co-occurrence was scored with hypergeometric tests, and a repertoire-size bias correction was applied to TCR pairs. False discovery rates were estimated in a later analysis by permuting HLA or CMV assignments 20 times. In a later analysis, co-occurring TCRs were grouped using DBSCAN, and TCRdist sequence similarity was added for clustering within HLA-allele-positive subsets. Repertoires with fewer than 30,000 or more than 120,000 public chains, plus five repertoires with anomalous nucleotide sharing, were excluded from co-occurrence clustering. The immuneACCESS repertoire file appears here via TCRdb, limited to in-frame rearrangements. These files lack a portion of the clones; in checked studies, under half of the deficit traces to unresolved V genes, and the cause of the others is not known. V and J calls and clone size are as listed in that table; D and trimming were resolved from the DNA. Within this sample are approximately 150,000 clones, with 76% of them counted one time only. Of the sample, 1.5% to 2% falls within the top ten clones.

CDR1 is given as LNHDA and CDR2 as SQIVND, both from the germline V gene (reference sequence). Deletion took 7 bases off V and 7 bases off J, with a span of 11 bases between the germline ends. Inclusive of the bounding cysteine and phenylalanine, the CDR3 is 13 residues long. The retained sequence is limited to the CDR3, 39 bases, with the frame set at the first base. This receptor was identified in a woman between 35 and 50 years old in good health and CMV-seronegative. The sample comprised PBMCs. The chain links TRBV19 with TRBJ1-6, with the D gene not clear enough to name. The CDR3 protein is CASNPAGNSPLHF. The base sequence is TGTGCCAGTAACCCAGCGGGGAATTCACCCCTCCACTTT.